Presented here are 30 T cell receptor beta chains from one specimen sequenced in a study of T-cell reconstitution after alpha-beta-depleted transplantation in children. TCRbeta library construction was performed incorporating unique molecular identifiers. From the PCR reads, TCRdb called clonotypes with MiXCR, one entry per CDR3 protein. The sample gives 450,000 to 600,000 distinct CDR3 sequences, about 11% of which show up once; 2% is in the top ten. The material sequenced was PBMCs, taken before TCRalphabeta/CD19-depleted stem cell transplant. Receptors were obtained from a child aged 2-9 years with inherited bone marrow failure, due to receive a stem cell transplant.

The chain carries TRBV29-1 and TRBJ2-4, with TRBD1 matching 8 bases. Looked up from germline, CDR1 is SQVTM and CDR2 is ANQGSEA. The CDR3 runs to 15 residues. The V gene end was trimmed by 1 base and the J gene end by 6 bases; junction bases not matched to a gene: 8. The CDR3 spells CSVEANQGAGNIQYF. DNA for the CDR3: TGCAGCGTTGAAGCAAACCAGGGGGCGGGAAACATTCAGTACTTC.

In its sample, this clonotype was seen many times. The V and J genes are TRBV5-1 and TRBJ2-7; either TRBD1 or TRBD2 may fit D (6 bases each). The CDR3 spans 16 residues. The V gene lost 5 bases and the J gene lost 0 bases, with 18 bases spanning the gap. CDR1 and CDR2 (germline): SGHRS, YFSETQ. CDR3 sequence: CASRFGSGGSSYEQYF. CDR3 in DNA: TGCGCCAGCAGATTTGGGTCCGGGGGCAGCTCCTACGAGCAGTACTTC.

The J gene is TRBJ2-7, the V gene TRBV5-6; the D is unclear. Germline loops: CDR1 SGHDT, CDR2 YYEEEE. V lost 4 bases, J lost 3 bases, and 11 bases lay in between. This CDR3 spans 13 amino acids. Here the CDR3 reads CASSEIGLYEQYF. The DNA for the CDR3 is TGTGCCAGCAGCGAGATTGGGCTCTACGAGCAGTACTTC.

About this clonotype: A much larger clone lies one base from this, so it may be a read error. This sequence joins TRBV20-1 and TRBJ2-1; 7 positions match TRBD2. CDR1 and CDR2 from the germline V gene are DFQATT and SNEGSKA (reference sequence). V lost 6 bases and J lost 3; bases outside the gene matches: 5. CDR3 length equals 13 residues. The CDR3 DNA sequence: TGCAGTGCAGCGGGAACCTTCTACAATGAGCAGTTCTTC. It is translated as CSAAGTFYNEQFF.

To note about this clonotype: This could be a read error, since a much larger clone is one nucleotide away. The chain carries TRBV5-1 and TRBJ1-2; 7 bases are shared with TRBD1. After removal of 4 bases from V and 1 base from J, the junction contained 10 bases not matched to a gene. Germline V CDR1 and CDR2: SGHRS, YFSETQ. The CDR3 contains 16 residues. Here the CDR3 DNA reads TGCGCCAGCAGCAAGGGGGCGCGGGGACTTAACTATGGCTACACCTTC. Its protein is CASSKGARGLNYGYTF.

Only a few counts were recorded for this clonotype. This chain joins TRBV12-3 or TRBV12-4 and TRBJ2-7, with D tentatively TRBD1 (5 bases). Trimming took off 1 base at V and 2 bases at J, with 18 bases between the two ends. The CDR3 totals 17 residues. The CDR3 bases are TGTGCCAGCAGTTTAGGCCCCCACAGGTCCCCTCCCTACGAGCAGTACTTC. Protein: CASSLGPHRSPPYEQYF.

This clonotype was picked up many times. The J gene is TRBJ1-4, the V gene TRBV11-2; no clear D. V was trimmed by 1 base and J by 0 bases, leaving 3 bases between them. In germline, CDR1 is SGHAT, CDR2 FQNNGV. The CDR3 loop spans 14 amino acids. CDR3 in amino acids: CASSLGPTNEKLFF. Written as DNA, the CDR3 is TGTGCCAGCAGCTTAGGGCCAACTAATGAAAAACTGTTTTTT. Filled out from reference TRBV11-2 and TRBJ1-4, the complete variable domain reads EAGVAQSPRYKIIEKRQSVAFWCNPISGHATLYWYQQILGQGPKLLIQFQNNGVVDDSQLPKDRFSAERLKGVDSTLKIQPAKLEDSAVYLCASSLGPTNEKLFFGSGTQLSVL.

In this sample, this clonotype turned up a few times. The chain is built from TRBV11-1 and TRBJ2-1; TRBD2 matches 12 bases. V trimming: 10 bases; J trimming: 2 bases; junction bases outside the gene matches: 21. This CDR3 comprises 20 residues. Germline assignment: CDR1 SGHAT and CDR2 FQDESV (reference sequence). The CDR3 nucleotides are TGTGCCACCGATGGAATTTTCGGGGCTAGCGGGAGGGCCGCCTACAATGAGCAGTTCTTC. Its protein is CATDGIFGASGRAAYNEQFF.

The rearrangement uses TRBV30 and TRBJ2-3, with 7 bases fitting TRBD1. The germline V gene has CDR1 GTSNPN and CDR2 SVGIG (reference sequence). There are 15 residues in the CDR3. Trimming cost V 2 bases and J 6 bases; bases outside gene matches: 11. The CDR3 bases are TGTGCCTGGAGTCTTTATCTGACAGGGTCGGATACGCAGTATTTT. Translated, it gives CAWSLYLTGSDTQYF.

This clonotype showed up many times. The chain is built from TRBV3-1 and TRBJ2-3; TRBD2 matches 8 bases. The CDR3 is 15 residues long. Germline lookup yields CDR1 LGHDT and CDR2 YNNKEL (reference sequence). The junction had 5 bases not matched to a gene; V was cut back by 1 base and J by 5 bases. The CDR3 bases are TGTGCCAGCAGCCAAGTGAGAACTAGCGGAGATACGCAGTATTTT. Translating it yields CASSQVRTSGDTQYF.

Only a few counts were recorded for this clonotype. V gene TRBV3-1 combines with J gene TRBJ1-6; D may be TRBD1 (6 bases). Germline V gives CDR1 LGHDT, CDR2 YNNKEL (reference sequence). Trimming removed 0 bases at V and 9 bases at J, with 9 bases between. The CDR3 extends over 14 amino acids. In DNA, the CDR3 is TGTGCCAGCAGCCAAGAGGACAGACCTTCACCCCTCCACTTT. Protein: CASSQEDRPSPLHF.

In this sample, this clonotype turned up many times. The V call is TRBV29-1, the J call TRBJ2-7; D uncertain. There are 14 residues in the CDR3. The germline gives CDR1 SQVTM, CDR2 ANQGSEA. With 1 base removed from V and 2 bases from J, the gap between germline ends came to 12 bases. Here the CDR3 reads CSVEVVSQAYEQYF. The CDR3 nucleotides read TGCAGCGTTGAAGTCGTTAGCCAGGCCTACGAGCAGTACTTC.

This clonotype occurred a few times. The chain uses TRBV5-6 and TRBJ2-4; D uncertain. V lost 6 bases, J lost 4 bases, and 17 bases lay in between. This CDR3 has 15 amino acids. In germline, CDR1 is SGHDT, CDR2 YYEEEE. CDR3 in amino acids: CASTPPDRVKNIQYF. The CDR3 DNA reads as TGTGCCAGCACCCCCCCCGACCGAGTAAAAAACATTCAGTACTTC.

This chain joins TRBV28 and TRBJ2-7, with TRBD1 matching over 7 bases. CDR3 size: 14 residues. With 4 bases clipped from V and 2 bases from J, the junction kept 5 bases outside the gene matches. Germline lookup yields CDR1 MDHEN and CDR2 SYDVKM. For the CDR3, the DNA is TGTGCCAGCAGTTCGGGACAGTTAGCCTACGAGCAGTACTTC. Encoded protein: CASSSGQLAYEQYF.

There are many counts of this clonotype. The chain carries TRBV4-3 and TRBJ2-3, with D tentatively TRBD2 (6 bases). V gave up 0 bases and J gave up 4 bases, with 8 bases separating them. Germline assignment: CDR1 LGHNA and CDR2 YSLEER. The CDR3 spans 14 residues. CDR3 region: CASSQDLAPDTQYF. The DNA of the CDR3 is TGCGCCAGCAGCCAAGACCTAGCGCCAGATACGCAGTATTTT.

The rearrangement uses TRBV12-3 or TRBV12-4 and TRBJ1-1; TRBD1 matches 7 bases. CDR3 length equals 16 residues. V lost 4 bases and J lost 6; bases outside the gene matches: 14. The CDR3 region has the DNA TGTGCCAGCAGTTCCGGGGACAGAGGAGGGGGAGCTGAAGCTTTCTTT. It yields the protein CASSSGDRGGGAEAFF.

In this sample, this clonotype turned up many times. V gene TRBV11-2 combines with J gene TRBJ2-7; 10 bases match TRBD2. Germline V gives CDR1 SGHAT, CDR2 FQNNGV. The J segment lost 6 bases and the V segment lost 7 bases, leaving 9 bases of the junction unmatched. CDR3 length: 14 residues. DNA for the CDR3: TGTGCCAGCAACCCAGCGGGAGGGCCCCGCGAGCAGTACTTC. Its translation is CASNPAGGPREQYF.

Ten or more counts support this clonotype. The chain employs TRBV4-2 and TRBJ2-7; D possibly uses TRBD1 or TRBD2 (5 bases each). The CDR3 extends over 15 amino acids. V was pared by 0 bases and J by 3 bases, with 12 bases between. The germline V gene has CDR1 LGHNA and CDR2 YNFKEQ. CDR3 DNA sequence: TGTGCCAGCAGCCAAGATGGGGCAGGGAGCTACGAGCAGTACTTC. It encodes CASSQDGAGSYEQYF.

This clonotype was seen only a few times. The chain employs TRBV12-3 or TRBV12-4 and TRBJ2-6, with a weak D call TRBD2 (5 bases). The CDR3 totals 19 residues. The germline V and J ends were trimmed by 3 bases and 0 bases, with 18 bases remaining between them. The CDR3 DNA sequence: TGTGCCAGCAGTTTGAGGGTACGGCCCGGTATCTCTGGGGCCAACGTCCTGACTTTC. Its protein is CASSLRVRPGISGANVLTF.

J is TRBJ2-7 and V is TRBV4-2; 10 positions match TRBD2. J gave up 3 bases and V 4 bases, and 18 bases lay outside the gene matches. The CDR3 consists of 19 residues. Germline CDR1 is LGHNA and CDR2 is YNFKEQ. CDR3 region: CASSRTQPTGTSAFYEQYF. The CDR3 DNA reads as TGTGCCAGCAGCCGAACTCAACCAACCGGGACTAGCGCCTTCTACGAGCAGTACTTC.

There are many counts of this clonotype. The V and J genes are TRBV15 and TRBJ1-5, with no clear D. Per germline, CDR1 LNHNV and CDR2 YYDKDF (reference sequence). V lost 1 base and J lost 3, with 22 bases in between. This CDR3 comprises 19 residues. CDR3 loop: CATSRGPLGSGSPNQPQHF. Written as DNA, the CDR3 is TGTGCCACCAGCAGAGGACCTTTGGGCAGCGGGTCCCCCAATCAGCCCCAGCATTTT.

This clonotype was picked up many times. V gene TRBV6-2 or TRBV6-3 combines with J gene TRBJ2-1; TRBD2 agrees at 10 bases. Germline V CDR1 and CDR2: MNHEY, SVGEGT. With 7 bases clipped from V and 5 bases from J, the junction kept 5 bases outside the gene matches. This CDR3 contains 14 residues. Here the CDR3 reads CASTGLAENNEQFF. CDR3 nucleotides: TGTGCCAGCACAGGACTAGCGGAGAACAATGAGCAGTTCTTC.

The V call is TRBV11-2, the J call TRBJ2-1, with 11 bases matching TRBD1. The CDR3 is made up of 17 amino acids. The J segment lost 7 bases and the V segment lost 0 bases, leaving 8 bases of the junction unmatched. Germline values: CDR1 SGHAT, CDR2 FQNNGV. This chain's CDR3 is CASSLDPPGQGGNEQFF. CDR3 coding DNA: TGTGCCAGCAGCTTAGATCCTCCGGGACAGGGGGGAAATGAGCAGTTCTTC.

This clonotype was observed at least ten times. This chain connects TRBV4-1 to TRBJ2-1; D not resolved. CDR1 and CDR2 from the germline V gene are MGHRA and YSYEKL. The CDR3 is made up of 16 amino acids. Trimming took off 0 bases at V and 0 bases at J, with 9 bases between the two ends. The CDR3 reads CASSQDRAHSYNEQFF. DNA for the CDR3: TGCGCCAGCAGCCAAGATCGGGCGCACTCCTACAATGAGCAGTTCTTC.

This clonotype was seen at least ten times. The chain links TRBV28 to TRBJ2-7, with 7 bases lining up with TRBD2. CDR1 is MDHEN, CDR2 SYDVKM, per germline. The CDR3 runs to 14 residues. With V trimmed by 4 bases and J by 6 bases, 9 bases remained unmatched. The CDR3 DNA sequence: TGTGCCAGCAGTTCCGGGACTACCCCCTCCGAGCAGTACTTC. It is translated as CASSSGTTPSEQYF.

This clonotype came up a few times. The chain recombines TRBV5-6 with TRBJ2-1; D gene unclear. Germline V CDR1 and CDR2: SGHDT, YYEEEE. The V end was cut by 3 bases, the J end by 2 bases, with 9 bases between. The CDR3 runs to 14 residues. Here the CDR3 DNA reads TGTGCCAGCAGCTGGTGGGCTACCTACAATGAGCAGTTCTTC. This sequence encodes CASSWWATYNEQFF.

The chain joins TRBV11-2 to TRBJ2-1, with 9 bases matching TRBD2. V shed 3 bases, J shed 3 bases, and the junction held 3 bases outside the gene matches. CDR1 and CDR2 from the germline V gene are SGHAT and FQNNGV. The CDR3 runs 15 residues. CDR3 sequence reads: CASSFRLADYNEQFF. CDR3 DNA: TGTGCCAGCAGCTTCCGACTAGCGGACTACAATGAGCAGTTCTTC.

This clonotype occurred many times. This rearrangement joins TRBV6-1 to TRBJ1-6; 8 bases match TRBD1. From germline, CDR1 is MNHNS and CDR2 SASEGT. The CDR3 contains 15 residues. J gave up 6 bases and V 6 bases, and 7 bases lay outside the gene matches. CDR3 loop: CASSDRTGLNSPLHF. For the CDR3, the DNA is TGTGCCAGCAGCGACCGGACAGGGCTTAATTCACCCCTCCACTTT.

This clonotype appeared many times. The chain combines TRBV11-1 with TRBJ2-7; D may match TRBD1 or TRBD2 (6 bases each). CDR1 and CDR2 from the germline V gene are SGHAT and FQDESV (reference sequence). The CDR3 spans 18 residues. V was trimmed by 4 bases and J by 0 bases, leaving 22 bases between them. The chain's CDR3 is CASSSMGGSGLYSYEQYF. For the CDR3, the DNA is TGTGCCAGCAGCTCAATGGGGGGCAGCGGGTTATACTCCTACGAGCAGTACTTC.

This clonotype was counted ten times or more. The chain couples TRBV9 to TRBJ2-3, with D uncertain. The V end lost 5 bases, the J end lost 6 bases, and 13 bases lay between the germline ends. Germline CDR1 reads SGDLS; CDR2 reads YYNGEE. The CDR3 is 13 residues long. Here the CDR3 DNA reads TGTGCCAGCAGGCTCCCCCCGGATGATACGCAGTATTTT. This translates into CASRLPPDDTQYF.